This TCR beta chain was observed in a study of T cells after posttransplantation cyclophosphamide. Data came from immunoSEQ multiplex PCR; TCRdb stores just in-frame clones and leaves some out. The data contain 20,000 to 25,000 clones, roughly 86% of them singletons. V dropped 3 bases and J dropped 0 bases, with 11 bases sitting between them. Germline V gene lookup returns CDR1 ENHRY and CDR2 SYGVKD. CDR3 length: 15 residues. The chain links TRBV10-3 to TRBJ2-5; D unclear. The sequence was collected from a woman in her sixties with a blood cancer, CMV-positive, and with a related stem cell donor. The sequencing sample was made of PBMCs. For the CDR3, the DNA is TGTGCCATCAGTGAACCCGCCAGGTACCAAGAGACCCAGTACTTC. It encodes CAISEPARYQETQYF.